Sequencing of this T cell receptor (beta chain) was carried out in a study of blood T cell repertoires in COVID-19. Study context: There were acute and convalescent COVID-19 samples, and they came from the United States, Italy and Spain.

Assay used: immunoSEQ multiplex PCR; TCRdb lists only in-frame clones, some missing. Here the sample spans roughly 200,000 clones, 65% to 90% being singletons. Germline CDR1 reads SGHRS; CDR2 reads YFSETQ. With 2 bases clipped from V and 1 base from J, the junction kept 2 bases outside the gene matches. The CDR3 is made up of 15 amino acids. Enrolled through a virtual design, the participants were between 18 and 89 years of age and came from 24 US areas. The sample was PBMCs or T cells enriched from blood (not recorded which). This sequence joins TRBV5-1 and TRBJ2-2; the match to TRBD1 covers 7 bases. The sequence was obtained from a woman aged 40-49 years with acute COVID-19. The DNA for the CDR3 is TGCGCCAGCAGCTTAAGACAGGGGAACACCGGGGAGCTGTTTTTT. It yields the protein CASSLRQGNTGELFF.